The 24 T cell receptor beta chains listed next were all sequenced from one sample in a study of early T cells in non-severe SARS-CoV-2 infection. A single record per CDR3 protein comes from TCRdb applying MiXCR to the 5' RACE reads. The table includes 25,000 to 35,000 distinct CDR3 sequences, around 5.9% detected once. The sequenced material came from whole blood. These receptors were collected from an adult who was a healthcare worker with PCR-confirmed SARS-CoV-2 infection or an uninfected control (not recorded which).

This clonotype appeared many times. In DNA, the CDR3 is TGTGCCAGCAGCTGGACAGGGGGCGACACCGGGGAGCTGTTTTTT. This codes for CASSWTGGDTGELFF. The chain is built from TRBV5-4 and TRBJ2-2; 11 bases are shared with TRBD1. V shed 3 bases, J shed 3 bases, and the junction held 1 base outside the gene matches. CDR3 length: 15 residues. From germline, CDR1 is SGHNT and CDR2 YYREEE (reference sequence).

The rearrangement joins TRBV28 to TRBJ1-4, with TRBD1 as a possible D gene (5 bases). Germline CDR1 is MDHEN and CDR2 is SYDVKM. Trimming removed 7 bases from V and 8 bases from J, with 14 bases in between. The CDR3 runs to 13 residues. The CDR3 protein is CASNSGQAEKLFF. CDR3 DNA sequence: TGTGCCAGCAATTCAGGGCAGGCGGAAAAACTGTTTTTT. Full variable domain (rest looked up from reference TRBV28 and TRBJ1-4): DVKVTQSSRYLVKRTGEKVFLECVQDMDHENMFWYRQDPGLGLRLIYFSYDVKMKEKGDIPEGYSVSREKKERFSLILESASTNQTSMYLCASNSGQAEKLFFGSGTQLSVL.

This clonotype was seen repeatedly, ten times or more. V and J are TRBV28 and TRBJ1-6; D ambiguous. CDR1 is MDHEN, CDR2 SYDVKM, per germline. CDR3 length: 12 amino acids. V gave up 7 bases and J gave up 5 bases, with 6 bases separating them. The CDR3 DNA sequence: TGTGCCAGCAACGCAAATAATTCACCCCTCCACTTT. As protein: CASNANNSPLHF.

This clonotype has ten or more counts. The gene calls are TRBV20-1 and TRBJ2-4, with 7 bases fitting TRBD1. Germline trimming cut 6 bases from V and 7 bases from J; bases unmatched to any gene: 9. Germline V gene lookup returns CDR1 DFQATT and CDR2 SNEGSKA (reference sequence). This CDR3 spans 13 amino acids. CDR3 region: CSAPRTGENIQYF. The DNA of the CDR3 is TGCAGTGCCCCCCGAACAGGGGAGAACATTCAGTACTTC.

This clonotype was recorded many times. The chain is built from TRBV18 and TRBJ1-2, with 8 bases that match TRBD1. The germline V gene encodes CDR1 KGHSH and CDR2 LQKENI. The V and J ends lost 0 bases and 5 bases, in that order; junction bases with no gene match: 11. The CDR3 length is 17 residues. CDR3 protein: CASSPPIQTGAFYGYTF. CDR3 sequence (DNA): TGTGCCAGCTCACCACCGATCCAGACAGGGGCCTTTTATGGCTACACCTTC. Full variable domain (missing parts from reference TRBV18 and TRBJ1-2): NAGVMQNPRHLVRRRGQEARLRCSPMKGHSHVYWYRQLPEEGLKFMVYLQKENIIDESGMPKERFSAEFPKEGPSILRIQQVVRGDSAAYFCASSPPIQTGAFYGYTFGSGTRLTVV.

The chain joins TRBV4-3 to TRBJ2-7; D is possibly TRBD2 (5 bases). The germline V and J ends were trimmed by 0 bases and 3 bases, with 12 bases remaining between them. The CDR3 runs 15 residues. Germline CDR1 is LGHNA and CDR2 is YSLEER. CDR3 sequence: CASSQDTAALYEQYF. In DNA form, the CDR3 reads TGCGCCAGCAGCCAAGATACAGCGGCACTCTACGAGCAGTACTTC.

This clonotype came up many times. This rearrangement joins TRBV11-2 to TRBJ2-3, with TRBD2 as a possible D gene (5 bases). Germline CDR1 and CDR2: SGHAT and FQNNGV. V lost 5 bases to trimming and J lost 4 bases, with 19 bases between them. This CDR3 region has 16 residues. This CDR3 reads CASSPRRGFLADTQYF. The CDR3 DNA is TGTGCCAGCAGCCCCAGAAGAGGGTTCCTCGCAGATACGCAGTATTTT.

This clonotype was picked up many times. The CDR3 DNA sequence: TGTGCCAGCAGCTTAGAGGGACTAGATACGGAGCAGTTCTTC. Translated: CASSLEGLDTEQFF. The rearrangement uses TRBV7-9 and TRBJ2-1; 8 bases fit TRBD2. V gave up 1 base and J gave up 10 bases; unmatched junction bases: 6. The CDR3 is 14 residues long. Germline V gives CDR1 SEHNR, CDR2 FQNEAQ (reference sequence).

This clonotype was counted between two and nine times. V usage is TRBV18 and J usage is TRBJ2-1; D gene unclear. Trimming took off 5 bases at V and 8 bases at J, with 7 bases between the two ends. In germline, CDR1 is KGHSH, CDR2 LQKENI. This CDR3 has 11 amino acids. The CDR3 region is CASSRSDEQFF. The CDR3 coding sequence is TGTGCCAGCTCAAGATCCGATGAGCAGTTCTTC.

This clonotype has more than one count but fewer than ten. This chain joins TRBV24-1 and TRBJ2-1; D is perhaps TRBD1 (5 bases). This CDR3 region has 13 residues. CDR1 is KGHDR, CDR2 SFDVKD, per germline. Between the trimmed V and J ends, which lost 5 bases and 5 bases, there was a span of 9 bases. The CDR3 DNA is TGTGCCACCAGTGGGGGCCTGAACAATGAGCAGTTCTTC. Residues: CATSGGLNNEQFF.

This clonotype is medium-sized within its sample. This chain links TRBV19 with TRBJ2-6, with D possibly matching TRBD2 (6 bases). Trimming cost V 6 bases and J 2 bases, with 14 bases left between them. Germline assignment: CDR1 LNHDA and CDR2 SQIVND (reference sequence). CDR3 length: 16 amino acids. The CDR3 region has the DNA TGTGCCAGTAGCCCGGTCGGGGGAACTGGGGCCAACGTCCTGACTTTC. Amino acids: CASSPVGGTGANVLTF.

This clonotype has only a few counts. This CDR3 is CASSFGAGRVGKLFF. As DNA, the CDR3 is TGTGCCAGCAGTTTTGGGGCCGGCAGGGTAGGAAAACTGTTTTTT. The V call is TRBV12-3 or TRBV12-4, the J call TRBJ1-4; D perhaps matches TRBD1 (5 bases). The CDR3 extends over 15 amino acids. Trimming took 3 bases from V and 10 from J, leaving 18 bases between them.

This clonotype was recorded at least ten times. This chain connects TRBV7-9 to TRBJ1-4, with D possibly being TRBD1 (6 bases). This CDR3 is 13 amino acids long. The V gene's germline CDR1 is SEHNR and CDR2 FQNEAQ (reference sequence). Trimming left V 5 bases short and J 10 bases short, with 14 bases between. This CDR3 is CASSPGGQGKLFF. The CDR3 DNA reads TGTGCCAGCAGCCCGGGGGGGCAGGGAAAACTGTTTTTT.

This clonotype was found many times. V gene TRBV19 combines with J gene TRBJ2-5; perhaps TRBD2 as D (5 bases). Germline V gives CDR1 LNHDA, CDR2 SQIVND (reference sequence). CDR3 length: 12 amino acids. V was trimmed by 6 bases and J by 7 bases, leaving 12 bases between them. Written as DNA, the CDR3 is TGTGCCAGTAGAGCGTATGAGGGGACCCAGTACTTC. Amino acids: CASRAYEGTQYF.

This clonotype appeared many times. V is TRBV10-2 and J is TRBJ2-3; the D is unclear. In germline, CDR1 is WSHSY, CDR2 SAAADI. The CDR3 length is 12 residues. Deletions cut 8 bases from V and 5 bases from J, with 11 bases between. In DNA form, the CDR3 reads TGCGCCAGCTCTTTCACGGGAGATACGCAGTATTTT. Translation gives CASSFTGDTQYF.

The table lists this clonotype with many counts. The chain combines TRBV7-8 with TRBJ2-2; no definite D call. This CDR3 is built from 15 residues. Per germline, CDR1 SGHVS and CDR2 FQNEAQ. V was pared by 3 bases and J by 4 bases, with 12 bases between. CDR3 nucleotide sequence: TGTGCCAGCAGCTTTTCACAAGGCTTCACCGGGGAGCTGTTTTTT. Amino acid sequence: CASSFSQGFTGELFF.

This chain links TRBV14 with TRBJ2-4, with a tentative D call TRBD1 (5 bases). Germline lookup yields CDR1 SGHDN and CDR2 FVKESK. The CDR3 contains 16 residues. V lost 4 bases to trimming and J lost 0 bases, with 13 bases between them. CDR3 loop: CASSLGQGLAKNIQYF. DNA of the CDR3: TGTGCCAGCAGCCTGGGGCAGGGTTTAGCCAAAAACATTCAGTACTTC.

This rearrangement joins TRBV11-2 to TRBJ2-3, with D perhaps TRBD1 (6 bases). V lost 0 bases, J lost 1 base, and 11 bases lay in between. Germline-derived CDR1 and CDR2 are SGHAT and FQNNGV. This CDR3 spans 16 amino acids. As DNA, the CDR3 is TGTGCCAGCAGCTTAGATCTGGCAGGGGGCACAGATACGCAGTATTTT. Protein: CASSLDLAGGTDTQYF.

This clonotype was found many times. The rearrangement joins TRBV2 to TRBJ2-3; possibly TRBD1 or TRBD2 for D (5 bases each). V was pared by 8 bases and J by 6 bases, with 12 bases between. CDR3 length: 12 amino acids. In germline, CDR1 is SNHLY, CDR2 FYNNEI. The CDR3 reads CASSVGEDTQYF. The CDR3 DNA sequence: TGTGCCAGCTCTGTGGGGGAGGATACGCAGTATTTT.

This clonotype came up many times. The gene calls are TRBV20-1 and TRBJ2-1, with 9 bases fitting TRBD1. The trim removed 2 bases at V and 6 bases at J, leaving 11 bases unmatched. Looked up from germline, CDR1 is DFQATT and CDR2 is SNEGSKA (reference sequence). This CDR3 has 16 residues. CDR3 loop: CSARKAGTGKINEQFF. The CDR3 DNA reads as TGCAGTGCTAGAAAAGCCGGGACAGGGAAAATCAATGAGCAGTTCTTC.

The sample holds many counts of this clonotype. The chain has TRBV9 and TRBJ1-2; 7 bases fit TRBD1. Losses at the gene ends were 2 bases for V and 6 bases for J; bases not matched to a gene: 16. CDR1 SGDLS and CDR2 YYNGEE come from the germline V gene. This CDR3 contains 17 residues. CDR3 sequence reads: CASSVAEGGHRKDGYTF. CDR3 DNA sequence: TGTGCCAGCAGCGTTGCTGAAGGGGGCCACCGGAAGGATGGCTACACCTTC.

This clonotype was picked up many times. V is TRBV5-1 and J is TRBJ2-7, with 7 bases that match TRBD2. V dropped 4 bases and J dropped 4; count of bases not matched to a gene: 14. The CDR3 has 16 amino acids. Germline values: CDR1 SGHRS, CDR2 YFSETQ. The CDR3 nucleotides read TGCGCCAGCAGCCCCGGAGGGTTGGCGGGAGATTACGAGCAGTACTTC. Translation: CASSPGGLAGDYEQYF. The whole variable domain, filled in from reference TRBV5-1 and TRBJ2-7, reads KAGVTQTPRYLIKTRGQQVTLSCSPISGHRSVSWYQQTPGQGLQFLFEYFSETQRNKGNFPGRFSGRQFSNSRSEMNVSTLELGDSALYLCASSPGGLAGDYEQYFGPGTRLTVT.

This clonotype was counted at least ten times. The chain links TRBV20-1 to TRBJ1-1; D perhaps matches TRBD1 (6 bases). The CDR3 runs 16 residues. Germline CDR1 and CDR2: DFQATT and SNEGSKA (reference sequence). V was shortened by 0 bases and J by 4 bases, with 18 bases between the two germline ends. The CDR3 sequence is CSARDQKQGKGTEAFF. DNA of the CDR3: TGCAGTGCTAGAGATCAAAAACAGGGTAAGGGCACTGAAGCTTTCTTT.

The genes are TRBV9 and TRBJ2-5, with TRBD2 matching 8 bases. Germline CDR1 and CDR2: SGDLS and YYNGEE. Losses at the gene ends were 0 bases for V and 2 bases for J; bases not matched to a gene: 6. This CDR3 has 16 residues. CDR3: CASSVGNSGAQETQYF. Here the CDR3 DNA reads TGTGCCAGCAGCGTAGGCAATAGCGGGGCTCAAGAGACCCAGTACTTC. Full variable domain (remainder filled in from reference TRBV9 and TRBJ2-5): DSGVTQTPKHLITATGQRVTLRCSPRSGDLSVYWYQQSLDQGLQFLIQYYNGEERAKGNILERFSAQQFPDLHSELNLSSLELGDSALYFCASSVGNSGAQETQYFGPGTRLLVL.